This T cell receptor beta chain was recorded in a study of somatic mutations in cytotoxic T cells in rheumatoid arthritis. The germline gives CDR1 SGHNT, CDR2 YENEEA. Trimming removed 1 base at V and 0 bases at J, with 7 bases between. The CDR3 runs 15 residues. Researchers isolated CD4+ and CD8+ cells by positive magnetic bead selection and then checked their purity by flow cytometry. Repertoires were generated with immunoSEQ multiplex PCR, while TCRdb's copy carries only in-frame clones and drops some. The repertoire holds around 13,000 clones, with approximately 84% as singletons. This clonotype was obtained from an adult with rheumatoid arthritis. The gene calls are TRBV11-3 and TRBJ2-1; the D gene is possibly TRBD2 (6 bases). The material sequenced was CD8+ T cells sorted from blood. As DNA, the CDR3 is TGTGCCAGCAGCTTAGCCGGGAGCTCCTACAATGAGCAGTTCTTC. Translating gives CASSLAGSSYNEQFF.